This T cell receptor beta chain came from a study of CD8 T cells in ankylosing spondylitis. Researchers built TCR beta libraries using quantitative 5'-RACE with molecular barcodes. TCRdb used MiXCR to reprocess the 5' RACE reads, holding one entry per CDR3 protein. The table includes 100,000 to 150,000 distinct CDR3 sequences, around 7% detected once. The CDR3 is 15 residues long. J lost 2 bases, V lost 4 bases, and 7 bases had no gene match. Germline CDR1 and CDR2: SGDLS and YYNGEE. This clonotype was detected ten times or more. The sequenced material came from blood, either unsorted or a sorted T cell fraction (not recorded which). The chain employs TRBV9 and TRBJ2-3; TRBD2 aligns across 7 bases. The TCR comes from a male donor with ankylosing spondylitis or in good health (not recorded which). The chain's CDR3 is CASSFSSGVTDTQYF. The DNA of the CDR3 is TGTGCCAGCAGCTTCTCAAGCGGGGTCACAGATACGCAGTATTTT.